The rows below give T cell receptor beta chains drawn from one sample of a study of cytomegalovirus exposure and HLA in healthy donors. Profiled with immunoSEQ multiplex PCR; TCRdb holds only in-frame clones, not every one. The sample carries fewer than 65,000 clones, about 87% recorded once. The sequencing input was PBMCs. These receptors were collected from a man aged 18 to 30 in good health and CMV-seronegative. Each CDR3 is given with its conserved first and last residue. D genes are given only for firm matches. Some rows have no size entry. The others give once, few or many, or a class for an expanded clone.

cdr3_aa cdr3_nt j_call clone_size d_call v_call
CAVGLAENYEQYF TGTGCCGTAGGACTAGCGGAGAACTACGAGCAGTACTTC TRBJ2-7 - TRBD2 TRBV10-3
CASSFLAFGTDTQYF TGTGCCAGCAGCTTTCTAGCATTCGGGACAGATACGCAGTATTTT TRBJ2-3 - - TRBV9
CASRRTGPNQPQHF TGTGCCAGTAGACGGACAGGGCCCAATCAGCCCCAGCATTTT TRBJ1-5 - TRBD1 TRBV19
CASSFPGQGNEQFF TGTGCCAGCAGCTTCCCGGGACAGGGGAATGAGCAGTTCTTC TRBJ2-1 - TRBD1 TRBV7-9
CASSPGQTYQETQYF TGTGCCAGCTCCCCGGGACAGACATACCAAGAGACCCAGTACTTC TRBJ2-5 - TRBD1 TRBV18
CAWEGGGTYEQYF TGTGCCTGGGAGGGAGGGGGGACCTACGAGCAGTACTTC TRBJ2-7 - - TRBV30
CASSTQEYNEKLFF TGTGCCAGTAGTACCCAAGAGTATAATGAAAAACTGTTTTTT TRBJ1-4 - - TRBV19
CASSESRGQSPLHF TGTGCCAGCAGTGAATCCAGGGGGCAGTCACCCCTCCACTTT TRBJ1-6 - TRBD1 TRBV25-1
CASTGLAASYEQYF TGTGCCAGCACCGGACTAGCGGCTTCCTACGAGCAGTACTTC TRBJ2-7 - TRBD2 TRBV6-5
CASSLQAGGWEQYF TGTGCCAGCAGCTTACAGGCAGGGGGCTGGGAGCAGTACTTC TRBJ2-7 - TRBD1 TRBV7-2
CASSPRGHEQFF TGTGCCAGCAGTCCGCGGGGCCATGAGCAGTTCTTC TRBJ2-1 - - TRBV6-1
CASSPKRLGLSNQPQHF TGTGCCAGCTCACCAAAGAGACTGGGTCTTAGCAATCAGCCCCAGCATTTT TRBJ1-5 - - TRBV18
CASSLAGQATEAFF TGCGCCAGCAGCTTGGCGGGACAGGCTACTGAAGCTTTCTTT TRBJ1-1 once TRBD1 TRBV5-1
CASSLWGGATAGYGYTF TGCGCCAGCAGCTTGTGGGGGGGGGCTACGGCGGGCTATGGCTACACCTTC TRBJ1-2 once - TRBV5-1
CASSWGPGSSYNSPLHF TGTGCCAGCAGCTGGGGTCCGGGGTCCTCCTATAATTCACCCCTCCACTTT TRBJ1-6 - - TRBV5-4
CASSDESGSSGAYEQYF TGCGCCAGCAGTGATGAATCCGGGTCCTCAGGGGCCTACGAGCAGTACTTC TRBJ2-7 - - TRBV10-2
CASSRTSGGADTGELFF TGTGCCAGCAGCCGGACTAGCGGGGGGGCCGACACCGGGGAGCTGTTTTTT TRBJ2-2 - TRBD2 TRBV4-2
CASSARYEQYF TGTGCCAGCAGTGCTCGCTACGAGCAGTACTTC TRBJ2-7 - - TRBV2
CASSSDRAGTQYF TGCGCCAGCAGTTCAGACAGGGCGGGGACCCAGTACTTC TRBJ2-5 - TRBD1 TRBV10-1
CSVATTSDTQYF TGCAGCGTCGCGACTACATCAGATACGCAGTATTTT TRBJ2-3 - - TRBV29-1
CATSRDRGISNQPQHF TGTGCCACCAGCAGAGATCGGGGGATTAGCAATCAGCCCCAGCATTTT TRBJ1-5 - - TRBV15
CASSPDRMPPLHF TGTGCCAGCTCCCCCGACAGGATGCCACCCCTCCACTTT TRBJ1-6 few - TRBV18